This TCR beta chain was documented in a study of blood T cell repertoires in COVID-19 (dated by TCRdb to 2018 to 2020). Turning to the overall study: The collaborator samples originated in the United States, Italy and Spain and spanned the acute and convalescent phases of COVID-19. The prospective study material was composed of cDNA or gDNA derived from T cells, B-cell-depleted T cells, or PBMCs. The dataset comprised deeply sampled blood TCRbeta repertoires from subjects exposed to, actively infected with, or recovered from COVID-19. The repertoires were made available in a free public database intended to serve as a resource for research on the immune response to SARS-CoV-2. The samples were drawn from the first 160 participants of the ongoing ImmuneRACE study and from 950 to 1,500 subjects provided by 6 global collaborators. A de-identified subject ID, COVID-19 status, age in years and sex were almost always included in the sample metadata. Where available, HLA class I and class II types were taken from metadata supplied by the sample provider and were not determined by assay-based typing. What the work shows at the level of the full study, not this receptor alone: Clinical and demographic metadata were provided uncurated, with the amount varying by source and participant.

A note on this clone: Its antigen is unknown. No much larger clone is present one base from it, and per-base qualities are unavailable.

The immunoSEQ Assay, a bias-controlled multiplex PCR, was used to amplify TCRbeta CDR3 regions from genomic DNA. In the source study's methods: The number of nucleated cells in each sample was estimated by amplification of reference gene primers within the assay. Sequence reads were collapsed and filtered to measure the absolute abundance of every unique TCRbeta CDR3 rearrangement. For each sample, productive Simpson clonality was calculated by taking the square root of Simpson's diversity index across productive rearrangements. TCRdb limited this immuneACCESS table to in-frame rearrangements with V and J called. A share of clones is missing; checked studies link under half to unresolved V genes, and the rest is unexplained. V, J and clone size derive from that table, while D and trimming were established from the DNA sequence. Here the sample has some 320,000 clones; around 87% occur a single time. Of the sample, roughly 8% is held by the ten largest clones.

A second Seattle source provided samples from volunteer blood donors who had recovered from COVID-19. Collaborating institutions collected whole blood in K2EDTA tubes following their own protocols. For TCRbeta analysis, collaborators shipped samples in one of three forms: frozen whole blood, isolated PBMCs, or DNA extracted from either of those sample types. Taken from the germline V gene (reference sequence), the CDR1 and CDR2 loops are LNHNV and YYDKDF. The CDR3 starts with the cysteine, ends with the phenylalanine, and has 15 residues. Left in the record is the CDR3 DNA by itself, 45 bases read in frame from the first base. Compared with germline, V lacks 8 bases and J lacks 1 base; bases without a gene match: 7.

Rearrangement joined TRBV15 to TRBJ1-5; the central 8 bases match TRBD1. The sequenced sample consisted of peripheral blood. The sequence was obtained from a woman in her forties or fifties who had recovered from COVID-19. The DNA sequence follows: TGTGCCACCTCGAGACAGGGGAAGAGCAATCAGCCCCAGCATTTT. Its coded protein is CATSRQGKSNQPQHF.